A selection of T cell receptor beta chains follows, all from one sample in a study of blood T cell repertoires in COVID-19. Clones were sequenced by immunoSEQ multiplex PCR, and TCRdb holds only the in-frame ones, with some missing. The sample lists 250,000 to 300,000 clones; roughly 90% were seen once. The specimen sequenced was peripheral blood. The receptor set was obtained from a woman aged 30 to 39 with COVID-19, enrolled during active disease. CDR3s include the opening cysteine and the closing phenylalanine or tryptophan. The order of the fields is V gene, D gene, clone size, J gene, CDR3 protein, CDR3 DNA. The D gene is left open where the match is weak. Only part of the rows carry a size: once, few, many, or a class if the clone is expanded.

V: TRBV1; D: -; size: -; J: TRBJ1-6; CDR3: CTSSPHWTGSSYNSPLHF; DNA: TGCACCAGCAGCCCTCACTGGACAGGTTCCTCCTATAATTCACCCCTCCACTTT
V: TRBV6-1; D: TRBD1; size: -; J: TRBJ2-7; CDR3: CASSESGTGNYKQYF; DNA: TGTGCCAGCAGTGAAAGCGGGACAGGGAACTACAAGCAGTACTTC
V: TRBV3-1/TRBV3-2; D: TRBD2; size: few; J: TRBJ2-7; CDR3: CASSQERGLAGASRNEQYF; DNA: TGTGCCAGCAGCCAAGAAAGGGGACTAGCGGGGGCGTCCCGTAACGAGCAGTACTTC
V: TRBV2; D: -; size: -; J: TRBJ2-7; CDR3: CASSEALEVTYEQYF; DNA: TGTGCCAGCAGTGAAGCGCTGGAGGTAACCTACGAGCAGTACTTC
V: TRBV2; D: TRBD1; size: -; J: TRBJ2-3; CDR3: CASRPGQGAYTQYF; DNA: TGTGCCAGCAGACCGGGACAGGGGGCATATACGCAGTATTTT
V: TRBV5-1; D: -; size: -; J: TRBJ1-1; CDR3: CASKDTGIPKNTEAFF; DNA: TGCGCCAGCAAAGATACAGGGATCCCAAAGAACACTGAAGCTTTCTTT
V: TRBV12-3/TRBV12-4; D: -; size: -; J: TRBJ2-1; CDR3: CASSHDGNEQFF; DNA: TGTGCCAGCAGTCATGACGGGAATGAGCAGTTCTTC
V: TRBV11-3; D: TRBD1; size: -; J: TRBJ2-1; CDR3: CASSPPGGADEQFF; DNA: TGTGCCAGCAGCCCCCCAGGGGGTGCGGATGAGCAGTTCTTC
V: TRBV12-5; D: -; size: -; J: TRBJ2-2; CDR3: CASGSIGELFF; DNA: TGTGCTAGTGGTTCTATCGGGGAGCTGTTTTTT
V: TRBV11-2; D: -; size: few; J: TRBJ2-7; CDR3: CASSLQGRSSYEQYF; DNA: TGTGCCAGCAGCTTACAGGGGCGAAGCTCCTACGAGCAGTACTTC
V: TRBV10-2; D: -; size: once; J: TRBJ1-6; CDR3: CASSADDRRNSPLHF; DNA: TGCGCCAGCAGTGCAGATGACAGACGTAATTCACCCCTCCACTTT
V: TRBV27; D: -; size: few; J: TRBJ1-6; CDR3: CASSLAAGVIVGGPLHF; DNA: TGTGCCAGCAGTTTAGCGGCAGGGGTAATCGTTGGTGGACCCCTCCACTTT
V: TRBV19; D: TRBD1; size: -; J: TRBJ1-1; CDR3: CASSPWTGGTEAFF; DNA: TGTGCCAGTAGTCCATGGACAGGGGGCACTGAAGCTTTCTTT
V: TRBV4-1; D: TRBD1; size: -; J: TRBJ2-1; CDR3: CASSQRGPGQGAGEQFF; DNA: TGCGCCAGCAGCCAAAGGGGTCCAGGACAGGGGGCGGGTGAGCAGTTCTTC
V: TRBV6-5; D: -; size: -; J: TRBJ2-5; CDR3: CASSYSWGLSGETQYF; DNA: TGTGCCAGCAGTTACTCATGGGGGCTAAGTGGGGAGACCCAGTACTTC
V: TRBV3-1/TRBV3-2; D: TRBD2; size: once; J: TRBJ2-2; CDR3: CASSPGGRGTGELFF; DNA: TGTGCCAGCAGCCCGGGGGGGCGCGGGACCGGGGAGCTGTTTTTT
V: TRBV7-9; D: TRBD1; size: -; J: TRBJ1-2; CDR3: CASSPTNTGGGRAYGYTF; DNA: TGTGCCAGCAGCCCGACAAACACAGGGGGAGGTCGGGCCTATGGCTACACCTTC
V: TRBV28; D: -; size: -; J: TRBJ1-6; CDR3: CASSLLRSYNSPLHF; DNA: TGTGCCAGCAGTTTGTTGAGATCCTATAATTCACCCCTCCACTTT
V: TRBV24-1; D: TRBD1; size: -; J: TRBJ2-1; CDR3: CATSDATGTEYPNEQFF; DNA: TGTGCCACCAGTGACGCGACCGGGACAGAGTATCCCAATGAGCAGTTCTTC
V: TRBV4-1; D: -; size: -; J: TRBJ2-1; CDR3: CASSQAPGADNEQFF; DNA: TGCGCCAGCAGCCAAGCCCCAGGGGCCGACAATGAGCAGTTCTTC
V: TRBV19; D: TRBD2; size: -; J: TRBJ2-1; CDR3: CASRERGAAENEQFF; DNA: TGTGCCAGTAGGGAGCGGGGGGCCGCTGAGAATGAGCAGTTCTTC
V: TRBV6-5; D: -; size: once; J: TRBJ2-3; CDR3: CASSYTYGTSDTQYF; DNA: TGTGCCAGCAGTTACACCTACGGGACTTCGGATACGCAGTATTTT
V: TRBV6-5; D: -; size: -; J: TRBJ2-1; CDR3: CASSYAGYNEQFF; DNA: TGTGCCAGCAGTTACGCAGGGTACAATGAGCAGTTCTTC
V: TRBV6-5; D: TRBD1; size: -; J: TRBJ2-7; CDR3: CASSTGTDHYEQYF; DNA: TGTGCCAGCAGTACCGGGACAGACCACTACGAGCAGTACTTC
V: TRBV15; D: -; size: few; J: TRBJ1-4; CDR3: CATSRVPRDSLNEKLFF; DNA: TGTGCCACCAGCAGAGTCCCCCGCGACAGCCTAAATGAAAAACTGTTTTTT
V: TRBV7-8; D: -; size: -; J: TRBJ2-7; CDR3: CASSFPISYEQYF; DNA: TGTGCCAGCAGCTTTCCAATCTCCTACGAGCAGTACTTC
V: TRBV5-1; D: TRBD1; size: -; J: TRBJ1-1; CDR3: CASSLEGTGGTEAFF; DNA: TGCGCCAGCAGCTTGGAGGGGACAGGGGGCACTGAAGCTTTCTTT
V: TRBV5-4; D: TRBD1; size: -; J: TRBJ1-1; CDR3: CASSSETGLDTEAFF; DNA: TGTGCCAGCAGCTCGGAGACAGGGTTGGACACTGAAGCTTTCTTT
V: TRBV5-1; D: -; size: -; J: TRBJ1-1; CDR3: CASSLTDSLGNTEAFF; DNA: TGCGCCAGCAGCCTCACGGACTCACTGGGGAACACTGAAGCTTTCTTT
V: TRBV12-3/TRBV12-4; D: TRBD1; size: -; J: TRBJ2-5; CDR3: CASSYRGETQYF; DNA: TGTGCCAGCAGCTACAGGGGAGAGACCCAGTACTTC
V: TRBV4-2; D: -; size: few; J: TRBJ1-1; CDR3: CASSQAGEWTEAFF; DNA: TGTGCCAGCAGCCAAGCCGGGGAATGGACTGAAGCTTTCTTT
V: TRBV29-1; D: TRBD1; size: -; J: TRBJ2-7; CDR3: CSVAAWGQKDEQYF; DNA: TGCAGCGTCGCCGCTTGGGGACAGAAGGACGAGCAGTACTTC
V: TRBV15; D: TRBD2; size: -; J: TRBJ2-2; CDR3: CATRERGGTGELFF; DNA: TGTGCCACCAGGGAGCGGGGCGGCACCGGGGAGCTGTTTTTT
V: TRBV12-3/TRBV12-4; D: -; size: -; J: TRBJ1-2; CDR3: CASSPGTSDGYTF; DNA: TGTGCCAGCAGTCCCGGGACAAGCGATGGCTACACCTTC
V: TRBV14; D: TRBD2; size: -; J: TRBJ2-1; CDR3: CASSQGTSGGASQFF; DNA: TGTGCCAGCAGCCAAGGGACTAGCGGGGGGGCGTCGCAGTTCTTC
V: TRBV27; D: -; size: -; J: TRBJ2-7; CDR3: CASSLSRAYEQYF; DNA: TGTGCCAGCAGTTTATCGAGGGCCTACGAGCAGTACTTC
V: TRBV10-1; D: -; size: -; J: TRBJ2-2; CDR3: CASSDREAGELFF; DNA: TGCGCCAGCAGTGACAGGGAAGCCGGGGAGCTGTTTTTT
V: TRBV5-1; D: -; size: -; J: TRBJ1-6; CDR3: CASSLGTPTFNSPLHF; DNA: TGCGCCAGCAGCTTGGGGACACCGACCTTTAATTCACCCCTCCACTTT
V: TRBV18; D: TRBD2; size: -; J: TRBJ2-7; CDR3: CASSQSGGADYEQYF; DNA: TGTGCCAGCTCCCAGAGCGGGGGGGCCGACTACGAGCAGTACTTC